This T cell receptor beta chain stems from a study of OX40 agonist ivuxolimab in advanced cancers. Study information: Partial response was recorded in three patients: one hepatocellular carcinoma and two cutaneous melanoma cases.

J gave up 5 bases and V 4 bases, and 5 bases lay outside the gene matches. Germline-derived CDR1 and CDR2 are SGHVS and FNYEAQ. The CDR3 is 14 amino acids. The method was immunoSEQ multiplex PCR; TCRdb's version includes in-frame clones alone and lacks a portion of them. The sample includes roughly 82,000 clones, 75% to 90% seen only once; the top ten take 0.85%. No patient had autoimmune disease or received systemic immunosuppression. Findings of the study overall: CD4+ and CD8+ blood T cells expanded clonally by week 6 at 0.1 to 3.0 mg/kg.

As regards this clone: What it binds is not known.

The rearrangement links TRBV7-6 to TRBJ2-3, with 8 bases that match TRBD2. The receptor's source is an adult with an advanced solid tumor such as melanoma, head and neck, liver or kidney cancer. The sample here was CD4+ or CD8+ T cells sorted from blood, taken in a trial of the OX40 agonist ivuxolimab. Here the CDR3 DNA reads TGTGCCAGCAGCTCCGGACTAGCCGGAGATACGCAGTATTTT. Protein: CASSSGLAGDTQYF.